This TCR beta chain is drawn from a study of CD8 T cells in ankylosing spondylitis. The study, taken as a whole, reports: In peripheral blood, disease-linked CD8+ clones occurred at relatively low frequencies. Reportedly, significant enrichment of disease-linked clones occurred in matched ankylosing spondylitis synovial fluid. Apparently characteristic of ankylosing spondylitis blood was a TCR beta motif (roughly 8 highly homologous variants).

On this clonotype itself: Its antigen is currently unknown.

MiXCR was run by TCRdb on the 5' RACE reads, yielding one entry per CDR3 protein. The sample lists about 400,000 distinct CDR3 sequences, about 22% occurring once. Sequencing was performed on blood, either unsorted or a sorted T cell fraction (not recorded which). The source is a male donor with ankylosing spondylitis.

For the CDR3, the DNA is TGCGCCAGCAGCTTCTACAGGGACAGACAAGAGACCCAGTACTTC. It codes for CASSFYRDRQETQYF. The chain employs TRBV5-1 and TRBJ2-5; 7 bases match TRBD1. Per the germline V gene, CDR1 is SGHRS and CDR2 is YFSETQ. V gave up 2 bases and J gave up 2 bases; unmatched junction bases: 6. The CDR3 covers 15 residues.